A selection of T cell receptor beta chains follows, all from one sample in a study of T cell repertoires in cytomegalovirus infection. TCRdb re-called the reads through MiXCR, storing one row per CDR3 protein. The table lists about 740,000 distinct CDR3 sequences, about 40% of them singletons. Sequenced material: PBMCs. These receptors all come from a human donor in good health (CMV status not recorded). Some clones in this sample may be carry-over from other donors' samples. Each CDR3 is given with its conserved first and last residue. The D gene is left open where the match is weak. Clone sizes are given selectively: once, few, many, or a class where the clone is expanded.

CDR3aa	CDR3nt	v_gene	j_gene	len	d_gene	abundance
CSARDLGSEAFF	TGCAGTGCTAGAGATCTTGGCAGTGAAGCTTTCTTT	TRBV20-1	TRBJ1-1	12	NA	NA
CASSNPGLPYEQYF	TGTGCCAGCAGTAACCCCGGTCTCCCCTACGAGCAGTACTTC	TRBV28	TRBJ2-7	14	NA	NA
CASADRTSGRGNEQFF	TGTGCCAGCGCCGACAGAACTAGCGGGAGGGGAAATGAGCAGTTCTTC	TRBV25-1	TRBJ2-1	16	TRBD2	NA
CASSLEAGVADTQYF	TGTGCCAGCAGCTTAGAAGCAGGGGTAGCAGATACGCAGTATTTT	TRBV7-9	TRBJ2-3	15	NA	few
CASSIANRGPYNEQFF	TGTGCCAGTAGTATAGCTAACAGGGGTCCGTACAATGAGCAGTTCTTC	TRBV19	TRBJ2-1	16	TRBD1	few
CSDLPWDSPYNEQFF	TGCAGTGACCTCCCGTGGGACTCTCCATACAATGAGCAGTTCTTC	TRBV20-1	TRBJ2-1	15	NA	NA
CASSLPGGFTEAFF	TGTGCCAGCAGCTTACCAGGGGGCTTCACTGAAGCTTTCTTT	TRBV7-9	TRBJ1-1	14	TRBD1	NA
CASSSWTSGRGGEQFF	TGTGCCAGCAGCTCATGGACTAGCGGGAGGGGGGGTGAGCAGTTCTTC	TRBV14	TRBJ2-1	16	TRBD2	few
CAISVDRARGTEAFF	TGTGCCATCAGTGTTGACAGGGCGAGGGGGACTGAAGCTTTCTTT	TRBV10-3	TRBJ1-1	15	TRBD1	NA
CATSRFGGDTDTQYF	TGTGCCACCAGCAGATTTGGGGGCGACACAGATACGCAGTATTTT	TRBV15	TRBJ2-3	15	NA	few
CASSVEANSPLHF	TGTGCCAGCAGCGTAGAAGCGAATTCACCCCTCCACTTT	TRBV9	TRBJ1-6	13	NA	NA
CASSLERRGSEQYF	TGTGCCAGCAGCTTAGAAAGGCGGGGTTCCGAGCAGTACTTC	TRBV11-1	TRBJ2-7	14	NA	NA
CASSLEGVGTDTQYF	TGTGCCAGTAGCTTGGAGGGAGTTGGCACAGATACGCAGTATTTT	TRBV19	TRBJ2-3	15	NA	NA
CASSEKYASVLGATDTQYF	TGTGCCAGCAGTGAAAAATACGCGTCCGTTCTGGGGGCCACAGATACGCAGTATTTT	TRBV6-6	TRBJ2-3	19	NA	NA
CASSYLGANEQFF	TGTGCCAGCAGTTATTTGGGGGCAAATGAGCAGTTCTTC	TRBV6-6	TRBJ2-1	13	NA	NA
CASSLKQGDGEKLFF	TGTGCCAGCAGCCTGAAACAGGGGGATGGGGAAAAACTGTTTTTT	TRBV7-9	TRBJ1-4	15	TRBD1	NA
CASIKTIGSYNEQFF	TGTGCCAGCATTAAGACTATCGGCTCCTACAATGAGCAGTTCTTC	TRBV6-1	TRBJ2-1	15	NA	few
CASSSPLRTYEQYF	TGTGCCAGCAGCTCCCCACTCAGAACCTACGAGCAGTACTTC	TRBV7-9	TRBJ2-7	14	NA	few
CSARTRSSYEQYF	TGCAGCGCGCGGACGAGGAGCTCCTACGAGCAGTACTTC	TRBV29-1	TRBJ2-7	13	NA	few
CASSVASAGAAYEQYF	TGCGCCAGCAGTGTAGCTTCGGCGGGAGCCGCCTACGAGCAGTACTTC	TRBV10-2	TRBJ2-7	16	TRBD2	few
CAIPTGEGLALDEQYF	TGTGCCATCCCAACCGGGGAAGGACTAGCTCTGGACGAGCAGTACTTC	TRBV7-2	TRBJ2-7	16	TRBD2	many
CASSQAGTSPYNEQFF	TGTGCCAGCAGTCAAGCCGGGACTAGCCCCTACAATGAGCAGTTCTTC	TRBV7-2	TRBJ2-1	16	TRBD2	few
CSARVDRDDYGYTF	TGCAGTGCTAGAGTTGACAGGGATGACTATGGCTACACCTTC	TRBV20-1	TRBJ1-2	14	TRBD1	NA